Listed below are T cell receptor beta chains from one sample, sequenced in a study of CD8 T cells in Susac syndrome. TCRdb used MiXCR to reprocess the immunoSEQ multiplex PCR reads, holding one entry per CDR3 protein. The repertoire holds about 180,000 distinct CDR3 sequences, with roughly 94% as singletons. Sample: CD4+ T cells from PBMCs. The receptors shown here come from a human donor with Susac syndrome. Both conserved end residues are part of each CDR3. D genes are given only for firm matches. Clone size is shown for a subset of rows, as once, few, many or a class of expanded clone.

V,size,J,D,DNA,CDR3
TRBV29-1,NA,TRBJ2-1,TRBD2,TGCAGCGTTGCGGCGGGAGGGCCGGGGAATGAGCAGTTCTTC,CSVAAGGPGNEQFF
TRBV28,NA,TRBJ1-2,TRBD1,TGTGCCAGCAGCCCAACTACAGGGGCAGATGGCTACACCTTC,CASSPTTGADGYTF
TRBV4-1,few,TRBJ2-5,NA,TGCGCCAGCAGCCAAGATACAGGGAAGGAGACCCAGTACTTC,CASSQDTGKETQYF
TRBV19,NA,TRBJ1-5,NA,TGTGCCAGTAATGGCCGCAATCAGCCCCAGCATTTT,CASNGRNQPQHF
TRBV2,once,TRBJ2-5,TRBD2,TGTGCCAGCAGTACTAGCGGGGGGGCCACAGAGACCCAGTACTTC,CASSTSGGATETQYF
TRBV30,NA,TRBJ1-1,NA,TGTGCCTGGAGTGTACCGGGTCGCACTGAAGCTTTCTTT,CAWSVPGRTEAFF
TRBV5-4,NA,TRBJ2-2,NA,TGTGCCAGCAGCCTTCCGAGCGCAGGGTCCGGGGAGCTGTTTTTT,CASSLPSAGSGELFF
TRBV6-2/TRBV6-3,NA,TRBJ2-7,TRBD1,TGTGCCAGCAGGGCGACCGGGACAGGGGCCCTCTACGAGCAGTACTTC,CASRATGTGALYEQYF
TRBV20-1,NA,TRBJ2-1,NA,TGCAGTGCTGTAGCGGCGGACCTCCTCAGCTCCTACAATGAGCAGTTCTTC,CSAVAADLLSSYNEQFF
TRBV5-1,NA,TRBJ1-1,NA,TGCGCCAGCAGCTTGTGGGGCGGCGGCACTGAAGCTTTCTTT,CASSLWGGGTEAFF
TRBV10-3,NA,TRBJ1-1,TRBD1,TGTGCCATCAGTGAGAAGGGGGCGCGGACTGAAGCTTTCTTT,CAISEKGARTEAFF
TRBV24-1,NA,TRBJ2-7,TRBD1,TGTGCCACCCAGCAGGGGGTTTTGTACGAGCAGTACTTC,CATQQGVLYEQYF
TRBV10-3,once,TRBJ2-7,TRBD1,TGTGCCATAACGGGACAGGGGGTGGACGAGCAGTACTTC,CAITGQGVDEQYF
TRBV7-9,NA,TRBJ1-2,NA,TGTGCCAGCAGCTTAGGGGTCAGGGAGGACTATGGCTACACCTTC,CASSLGVREDYGYTF
TRBV15,NA,TRBJ1-1,NA,TGTGCCACCAGCAGGTCTGCTCCGGCGCCCGGCACTGAAGCTTTCTTT,CATSRSAPAPGTEAFF
TRBV5-4,NA,TRBJ2-1,NA,TGTGCCAGCAGCTTGGAAGGGGAGAATGAGCAGTTCTTC,CASSLEGENEQFF
TRBV18,NA,TRBJ2-1,TRBD1,TGTGCCAGCTCACCGACCGGGACAGGGGGCAATGAGCAGTTCTTC,CASSPTGTGGNEQFF
TRBV5-4,NA,TRBJ2-5,TRBD2,TGTGCCAGCAGCTACGGGACTAGGGCCCGATTCGAGACCCAGTACTTC,CASSYGTRARFETQYF
TRBV7-9,once,TRBJ1-2,NA,TGTGCCAGCAGCTTACAACCAGGGACTGACTACACCTTC,CASSLQPGTDYTF
TRBV7-9,NA,TRBJ2-5,TRBD2,TGTGCCAGCAGCAAACGACTAGCGGGAGATTTCGAGACCCAGTACTTC,CASSKRLAGDFETQYF
TRBV30,NA,TRBJ2-1,NA,TGTGCCTGGCGTGGGCGAGCCGCAGGTGGTGAGCAGTTCTTC,CAWRGRAAGGEQFF
TRBV27,NA,TRBJ1-4,NA,TGTGCCAGCAGTTTAGAAGGAACTAATGAAAAACTGTTTTTT,CASSLEGTNEKLFF
TRBV6-5,NA,TRBJ1-2,NA,TGTGCCAGCAGTCGACAGGTCCTTGACTATGGCTACACCTTC,CASSRQVLDYGYTF
TRBV18,NA,TRBJ1-1,NA,TGTGCCAGCTCTGGAGGGGGAGGGAACACTGAAGCTTTCTTT,CASSGGGGNTEAFF
TRBV25-1,NA,TRBJ2-3,TRBD2,TGTGCCAGCAGCCGGGACTACCCTCCGGGTACGCAGTATTTT,CASSRDYPPGTQYF
TRBV20-1,NA,TRBJ2-7,NA,TGCAGTGCCGGGTGGACAGCCCTCTCCTACGAGCAGTACTTC,CSAGWTALSYEQYF
TRBV6-5,NA,TRBJ1-5,NA,TGTGCCACTGCGGCCGGGAGGCGTGGGCAGCCCCAGCATTTT,CATAAGRRGQPQHF
TRBV12-3/TRBV12-4,NA,TRBJ2-3,TRBD2,TGTGCCAGCAGTTCGGCGGGAGAGAACACAGATACGCAGTATTTT,CASSSAGENTDTQYF
TRBV25-1,NA,TRBJ1-1,TRBD1,TGTGCCAGCAGCGCCATGGGACAGATGAACACTGAAGCTTTCTTT,CASSAMGQMNTEAFF
TRBV3-1,NA,TRBJ1-1,NA,TGTGCCAGCAGCCAAGGCTGGGGGAGAAACACTGAAGCTTTCTTT,CASSQGWGRNTEAFF
TRBV4-3,NA,TRBJ1-5,NA,TGCGCCAGCAGCCAAGAGCCATATAGCAATCAGCCCCAGCATTTT,CASSQEPYSNQPQHF
TRBV28,NA,TRBJ2-7,TRBD2,TGTGCCAGCAGAGCTTGGACTAGCAAGGCCTACGAGCAGTACTTC,CASRAWTSKAYEQYF
TRBV20-1,once,TRBJ1-2,NA,TGCAGTGCTAGGGCGAGGACCGGCCTGTACTATGGCTACACCTTC,CSARARTGLYYGYTF
TRBV24-1,NA,TRBJ2-2,TRBD2,TGTGCCACCAGTGATTTTCGGGAGGAAACCGGGGAGCTGTTTTTT,CATSDFREETGELFF
TRBV12-3/TRBV12-4,NA,TRBJ2-5,TRBD2,TGTGCCAGCAGTTCCAGCGGGGAAGAGACCCAGTACTTC,CASSSSGEETQYF
TRBV18,NA,TRBJ1-2,TRBD1,TGTGCCAGCTCACCACGCGGGACAGGGGGCTATGGCTACACCTTC,CASSPRGTGGYGYTF
TRBV27,NA,TRBJ2-7,NA,TGTGCCAGCAGTTTATGGGCGGCGGGGACCTTTTACGAGCAGTACTTC,CASSLWAAGTFYEQYF